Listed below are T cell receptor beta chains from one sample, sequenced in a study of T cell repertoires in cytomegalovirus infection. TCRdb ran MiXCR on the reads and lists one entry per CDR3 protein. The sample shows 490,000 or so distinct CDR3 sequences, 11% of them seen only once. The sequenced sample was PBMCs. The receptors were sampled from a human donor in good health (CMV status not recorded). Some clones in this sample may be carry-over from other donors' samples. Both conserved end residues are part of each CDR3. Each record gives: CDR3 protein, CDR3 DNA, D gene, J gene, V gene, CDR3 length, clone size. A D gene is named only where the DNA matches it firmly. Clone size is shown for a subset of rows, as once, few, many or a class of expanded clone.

CAWRGVSSYNEQFF	TGTGCCTGGCGGGGGGTGAGCTCCTACAATGAGCAGTTCTTC	TRBD2	TRBJ2-1	TRBV30	14	few
CASSQTGTGKEKLFF	TGCGCCAGCAGCCAAACCGGGACAGGGAAAGAAAAACTGTTTTTT	TRBD1	TRBJ1-4	TRBV5-1	15	many
CASRTEPGNTIYF	TGTGCCAGTCGGACTGAACCTGGAAACACCATATATTTT	-	TRBJ1-3	TRBV19	13	many
CASSSTSGRFYEQYF	TGTGCCAGCAGCTCGACTAGCGGGAGATTTTACGAGCAGTACTTC	TRBD2	TRBJ2-7	TRBV11-2	15	-
CASSARGGSYSNQPQHF	TGTGCCAGCAGTGCCCGCGGAGGGTCCTATAGCAATCAGCCCCAGCATTTT	-	TRBJ1-5	TRBV27	17	-
CASSSGRGRGGQFF	TGTGCCAGCAGCTCGGGAAGGGGCAGAGGCGGGCAGTTCTTC	-	TRBJ2-1	TRBV7-4	14	-
CASSQGRDNSPLHF	TGTGCCAGCAGCCAAGGGAGGGACAATTCACCCCTCCACTTT	-	TRBJ1-6	TRBV9	14	many
CASSVRGSEQYF	TGCGCCAGCAGCGTCAGGGGGTCCGAGCAGTACTTC	TRBD1	TRBJ2-7	TRBV5-1	12	-
CASSQSGAKGNQPQHF	TGCGCCAGCAGTCAATCGGGGGCTAAGGGCAATCAGCCCCAGCATTTT	-	TRBJ1-5	TRBV23-1	16	-
CAYERAGELFF	TGTGCTTATGAGAGGGCCGGGGAGCTGTTTTTT	-	TRBJ2-2	TRBV11-2	11	few
CASSLATRATYNEQFF	TGCGCCAGCAGCTTGGCCACCAGGGCGACCTACAATGAGCAGTTCTTC	-	TRBJ2-1	TRBV5-1	16	-
CASSSPVGDLAVEQFF	TGTGCCAGCAGCTCCCCTGTGGGGGACCTTGCCGTTGAGCAGTTCTTC	-	TRBJ2-1	TRBV5-6	16	many
CASSYSARIYNSPLHF	TGTGCCAGCAGTTACTCCGCCCGTATCTATAATTCACCCCTCCACTTT	-	TRBJ1-6	TRBV6-1	16	few
CASTDGTSYNEQFF	TGTGCCAGCACGGACGGAACATCCTACAATGAGCAGTTCTTC	-	TRBJ2-1	TRBV2	14	many
CASSQGKGAGGELFF	TGTGCCAGCAGCCAAGGAAAGGGGGCTGGCGGGGAGCTGTTTTTT	TRBD1	TRBJ2-2	TRBV4-2	15	-
CASSPQNNEQFF	TGTGCCAGCAGCCCCCAGAACAATGAGCAGTTCTTC	-	TRBJ2-1	TRBV11-2	12	-
CASSSRGLGEKLFF	TGTGCCAGCAGCTCCAGGGGGCTTGGAGAAAAACTGTTTTTT	TRBD1	TRBJ1-4	TRBV11-1	14	few
CAITLDRLDEQFF	TGTGCCATCACCTTGGACAGGCTTGATGAGCAGTTCTTC	TRBD1	TRBJ2-1	TRBV10-3	13	-
CASSLGLLGAGYEQYF	TGTGCCAGCAGCTTAGGTCTATTAGGGGCTGGCTACGAGCAGTACTTC	-	TRBJ2-7	TRBV7-8	16	many
CATSSNPGLAGYEQYF	TGTGCCACCAGCAGTAATCCGGGACTAGCGGGATACGAGCAGTACTTC	TRBD2	TRBJ2-7	TRBV15	16	many
CASTLSRGQDHEQYF	TGTGCCAGCACCTTAAGTAGGGGACAGGACCACGAGCAGTACTTC	TRBD1	TRBJ2-7	TRBV7-2	15	many
CASSISGRAYEQFF	TGTGCCAGTAGTATTAGCGGGAGGGCCTATGAGCAGTTCTTC	TRBD2	TRBJ2-1	TRBV19	14	many
CSVEGEFRGYTF	TGCAGCGTTGAAGGGGAGTTCCGTGGCTACACCTTC	-	TRBJ1-2	TRBV29-1	12	few
CASSLGSIGQGVSSSYNEQFF	TGTGCCAGCAGCTTAGGAAGTATAGGACAGGGGGTCTCGAGCTCCTACAATGAGCAGTTCTTC	TRBD1	TRBJ2-1	TRBV7-9	21	many
CASSPDPTNTEAFF	TGTGCCAGCAGCCCCGACCCAACGAACACTGAAGCTTTCTTT	-	TRBJ1-1	TRBV5-4	14	-
CASRPPSVGETQYF	TGTGCCAGCAGGCCACCTAGCGTCGGAGAGACCCAGTACTTC	-	TRBJ2-5	TRBV5-5	14	many
CASSGVGYEQYF	TGTGCCAGCAGTGGCGTGGGGTACGAGCAGTACTTC	-	TRBJ2-7	TRBV2	12	many
CASSGEGGRSNQPQHF	TGTGCCAGCTCAGGCGAAGGGGGTCGGAGCAATCAGCCCCAGCATTTT	-	TRBJ1-5	TRBV18	16	many
CASSFKRDTYSSYNEQFF	TGTGCCAGCAGTTTCAAGCGGGACACCTACTCATCCTACAATGAGCAGTTCTTC	-	TRBJ2-1	TRBV6-2/TRBV6-3	18	many
CASSVEAAYNSPLHF	TGTGCCAGCAGCGTAGAGGCAGCCTATAATTCACCCCTCCACTTT	-	TRBJ1-6	TRBV9	15	-
CASSSDLTGTHGYTF	TGTGCCAGCAGCTCCGACTTGACAGGGACCCATGGCTACACCTTC	TRBD1	TRBJ1-2	TRBV7-9	15	many
CASAPLASYNEQFF	TGTGCTAGTGCCCCACTAGCGAGCTACAATGAGCAGTTCTTC	TRBD2	TRBJ2-1	TRBV12-5	14	many
CASMPQSGNQPQHF	TGTGCCAGCATGCCCCAGTCGGGCAATCAGCCCCAGCATTTT	-	TRBJ1-5	TRBV2	14	many
CSASSLQGAHEQFF	TGCAGTGCTAGCAGCCTACAGGGGGCGCATGAGCAGTTCTTC	TRBD1	TRBJ2-1	TRBV20-1	14	many
CASSQRTMSSYNSPLHF	TGCGCCAGCAGCCAGAGGACAATGAGCTCCTATAATTCACCCCTCCACTTT	-	TRBJ1-6	TRBV4-1	17	few
CSVTSRDRAYEQYF	TGCAGCGTCACCAGCCGGGACAGAGCCTACGAGCAGTACTTC	TRBD1	TRBJ2-7	TRBV29-1	14	few
CASSSRTGGLNTEAFF	TGTGCCAGCAGTTCTCGGACAGGGGGCCTCAACACTGAAGCTTTCTTT	TRBD1	TRBJ1-1	TRBV6-5	16	many
CATSRDLGQFNEQFF	TGTGCCACCAGCAGAGATCTGGGGCAATTCAATGAGCAGTTCTTC	-	TRBJ2-1	TRBV15	15	few
CASSHGPRGPSGELFF	TGTGCCAGCAGCCATGGACCGAGAGGTCCTTCCGGGGAGCTGTTTTTT	-	TRBJ2-2	TRBV7-8	16	many
CASNSDRDSNQPQHF	TGTGCCAGCAATTCGGACAGAGACAGCAATCAGCCCCAGCATTTT	-	TRBJ1-5	TRBV2	15	many
CASSRQFYNEQFF	TGTGCCAGTAGTAGACAGTTTTACAATGAGCAGTTCTTC	-	TRBJ2-1	TRBV19	13	few
CSGLEGGGQYF	TGCAGTGGCCTTGAAGGCGGGGGGCAGTACTTC	TRBD2	TRBJ2-5	TRBV29-1	11	-
CASSPTWTASNQPQHF	TGTGCCAGTAGCCCGACCTGGACAGCGAGCAATCAGCCCCAGCATTTT	-	TRBJ1-5	TRBV19	16	-
CSARAEDRGSYNSPLHF	TGCAGTGCTAGAGCGGAGGACAGGGGATCCTATAATTCACCCCTCCACTTT	TRBD1	TRBJ1-6	TRBV20-1	17	few
CASSYVSLARARDEQYF	TGTGCCAGCAGTTACGTTAGCCTAGCACGAGCCAGGGACGAGCAGTACTTC	-	TRBJ2-7	TRBV6-5	17	many
CASSEAAHAFF	TGTGCCAGCAGTGAAGCGGCTCATGCTTTCTTT	-	TRBJ1-1	TRBV6-1	11	many
CASSFTQASYEQYF	TGTGCCAGCAGCTTTACACAGGCCTCCTACGAGCAGTACTTC	-	TRBJ2-7	TRBV7-2	14	many
CASSDLVSTGELFF	TGTGCCAGCAGTGACCTAGTAAGCACCGGGGAGCTGTTTTTT	-	TRBJ2-2	TRBV2	14	many
CASSLEGTGGRPYEQYF	TGTGCCAGCAGTCTAGAGGGGACAGGGGGCCGGCCCTACGAGCAGTACTTC	TRBD1	TRBJ2-7	TRBV27	17	-
CASRGTGGNQPQHF	TGTGCCAGTAGAGGGACAGGGGGAAATCAGCCCCAGCATTTT	TRBD1	TRBJ1-5	TRBV19	14	-
CASSAAGSHGYTF	TGTGCCAGCAGCGCTGCGGGGAGCCATGGCTACACCTTC	-	TRBJ1-2	TRBV9	13	-